This T cell receptor beta chain was captured in a study of spatial heterogeneity in lung cancer. The CDR3 sequence is 13 residues long. V was clipped by 3 bases and J by 2 bases; unmatched bases: 2. CDR1 is DFQATT, CDR2 SNEGSKA, per germline (reference sequence). The library protocol tagged each TCR cDNA with a unique molecular identifier. TCRdb passed the 5' RACE reads through MiXCR, listing each CDR3 protein once. This table holds tens of thousands of distinct CDR3 sequences, about an eighth found once. This clonotype has ten or more counts. The antigen is not known. The study's findings and limits: At resection, ubiquitous expanded tumor TCRs appeared in blood more than at follow-up.

The time point here: sample taken at primary tumor resection. Extraction of whole RNA from tumor, nontumor lung or frozen PBMC preceded unsorted sequencing. The cohort: approximately 66 early-stage, untreated non-small cell lung cancer patients. The V call is TRBV20-1, the J call TRBJ2-3; TRBD1 aligns across 7 bases. This receptor was taken from a male donor with early-stage non-small cell lung cancer. Specimen: PBMCs, collected at surgery. DNA of the CDR3: TGCAGTGCTAGGACAGGGCCCACAGATACGCAGTATTTT. Its protein is CSARTGPTDTQYF.